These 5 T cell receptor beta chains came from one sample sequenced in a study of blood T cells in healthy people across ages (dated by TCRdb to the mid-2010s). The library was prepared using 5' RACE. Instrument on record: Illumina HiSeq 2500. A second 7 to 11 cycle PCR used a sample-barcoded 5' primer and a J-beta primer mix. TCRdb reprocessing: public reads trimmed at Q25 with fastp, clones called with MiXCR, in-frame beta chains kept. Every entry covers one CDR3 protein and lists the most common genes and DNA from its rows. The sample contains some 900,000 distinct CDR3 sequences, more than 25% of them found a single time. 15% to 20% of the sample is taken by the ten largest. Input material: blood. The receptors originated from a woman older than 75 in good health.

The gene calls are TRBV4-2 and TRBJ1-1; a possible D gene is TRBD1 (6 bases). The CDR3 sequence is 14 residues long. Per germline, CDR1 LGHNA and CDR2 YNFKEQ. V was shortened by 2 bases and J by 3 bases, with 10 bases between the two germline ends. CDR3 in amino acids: CASSQSRGDTEAFF. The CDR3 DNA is TGTGCCAGCAGCCAAAGCAGGGGAGACACTGAAGCTTTCTTT.

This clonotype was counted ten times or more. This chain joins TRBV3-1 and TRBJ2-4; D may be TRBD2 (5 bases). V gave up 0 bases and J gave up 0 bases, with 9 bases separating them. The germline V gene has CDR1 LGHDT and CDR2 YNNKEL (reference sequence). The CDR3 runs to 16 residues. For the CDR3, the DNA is TGTGCCAGCAGCCAAGACGGGGTTCTAGCCAAAAACATTCAGTACTTC. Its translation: CASSQDGVLAKNIQYF.

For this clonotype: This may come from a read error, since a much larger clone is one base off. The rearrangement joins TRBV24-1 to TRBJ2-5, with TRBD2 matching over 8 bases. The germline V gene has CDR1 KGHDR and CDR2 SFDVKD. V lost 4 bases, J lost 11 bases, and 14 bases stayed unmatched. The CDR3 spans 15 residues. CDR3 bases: TGTGCCACCAGTGAGAGGCTAGCGGGCTCCAATGAGCAGTACTTC. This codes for CATSERLAGSNEQYF.

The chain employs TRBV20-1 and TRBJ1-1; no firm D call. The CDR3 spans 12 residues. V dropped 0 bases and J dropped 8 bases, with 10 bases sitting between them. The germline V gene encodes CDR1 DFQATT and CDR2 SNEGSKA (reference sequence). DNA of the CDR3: TGCAGTGCTAGAGATCTTATCATGGAAGCTTTCTTT. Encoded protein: CSARDLIMEAFF.

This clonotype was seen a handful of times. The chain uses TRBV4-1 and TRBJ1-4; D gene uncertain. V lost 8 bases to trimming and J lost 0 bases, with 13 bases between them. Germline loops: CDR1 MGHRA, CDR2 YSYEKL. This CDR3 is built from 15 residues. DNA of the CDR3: TGCGCCAGCGCGATGCAGGCAGCAACTAATGAAAAACTGTTTTTT. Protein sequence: CASAMQAATNEKLFF.